A selection of T cell receptor beta chains follows, all from one sample in a study of radiotherapy plus CTLA-4 blockade in lung cancer. Here immunoSEQ multiplex PCR was the method, and the copy in TCRdb shows in-frame clones only, minus some. The sample holds 75,000 to 100,000 clones; about 90% are singletons and the top ten take 4.9%. Material: peripheral blood, obtained from a patient treated with radiotherapy plus ipilimumab. The receptors here all came from a human donor with non-small cell lung cancer that progressed on radiotherapy plus ipilimumab. Each CDR3 is given with its conserved first and last residue.

TRBJ1-2 TRBV19 CASSPQGADVYGYTF
TRBJ2-2 TRBV19 CASSITAGTNTGELFF
TRBJ2-3 TRBV5-4 CASSLGRTDTQYF
TRBJ2-5 TRBV5-1 CASSFGRREETQYF
TRBJ1-1 TRBV5-4 CASSPVELGSTNTEAFF
TRBJ2-2 TRBV6-1 CASQLGSLGGELFF
TRBJ2-1 TRBV7-2 CASSLGGRAREEQFF
TRBJ1-4 TRBV5-5 CASSAGQGRAGNEKLFF
TRBJ1-2 TRBV10-3 CASRRTDANYGYTF
TRBJ1-2 TRBV6-1 CASSAPGSWGYTF
TRBJ1-1 TRBV19 CASSNIRDRETEAFF
TRBJ1-1 TRBV30 CAGWTAKNTEAFF
TRBJ1-1 TRBV5-1 CASSLQGANMGTEAFF
TRBJ1-2 TRBV6-5 CASSSGTYYGYTF
TRBJ1-3 TRBV25-1 CASSEPGGSGNTIYF
TRBJ2-3 TRBV5-1 CASKTFSTDTQYF
TRBJ1-2 TRBV27 CASSLSRSFYGYTF
TRBJ2-3 TRBV5-4 CASSKEGSGTDTQYF
TRBJ1-2 TRBV29-1 CSVDETGTAYGYTF
TRBJ2-7 TRBV19 CASKVGGRVGDEQYF
TRBJ1-2 TRBV5-4 CASSLVQVNYGYTF
TRBJ2-1 TRBV7-8 CASRRVGGSYNEQFF
TRBJ2-2 TRBV27 CASSPAAKRAVGTGELFF
TRBJ1-1 TRBV14 CASSTRPGNTEAFF
TRBJ1-2 TRBV6-1 CASSEMSGVWVGYTF
. TRBV9 CASSVGSDSYEQYF
TRBJ2-1 TRBV5-1 CASSRLGGGHEQFF
TRBJ1-1 TRBV7-2 CASSFLDFGAEAFF
TRBJ1-1 TRBV4-1 CASSHRRSVEAFF